This T cell receptor beta chain was sequenced during a study of T-cell reconstitution after alpha-beta-depleted transplantation in children. Preparing the TCRbeta library involved the use of unique molecular identifiers. TCRdb reprocessed the PCR reads with MiXCR, giving one entry per CDR3 protein. The table has about 540,000 distinct CDR3 sequences, 15% to 20% seen once. This clonotype has a handful of counts. The V gene end was trimmed by 3 bases and the J gene end by 3 bases; junction bases not matched to a gene: 6. CDR1 and CDR2 from the germline V gene are LNHDA and SQIVND (reference sequence). The CDR3 spans 15 residues.

The chain uses TRBV19 and TRBJ2-3; 7 bases agree with TRBD2. Sequencing was performed on PBMCs from the stem cell graft donor, taken from the stem cell graft. The TCR sequence derives from a human donor who donated a stem cell graft to a child with acute lymphoblastic leukemia. CDR3 coding DNA: TGTGCCAGTAGTATCTTGCTGGGGGGGACAGATACGCAGTATTTT. Its translation: CASSILLGGTDTQYF. The whole variable domain, filled in from reference TRBV19 and TRBJ2-3, reads DGGITQSPKYLFRKEGQNVTLSCEQNLNHDAMYWYRQDPGQGLRLIYYSQIVNDFQKGDIAEGYSVSREKKESFPLTVTSAQKNPTAFYLCASSILLGGTDTQYFGPGTRLTVL.